The 24 T cell receptor beta chains listed next were all sequenced from one sample in a study of blood T cell repertoires in COVID-19. The data were produced by immunoSEQ multiplex PCR, yet TCRdb's version contains in-frame clones alone and is incomplete. The sample consists of around 140,000 clones, about 86% of them appearing once. Sequencing was carried out using peripheral blood. These receptors were taken from a woman aged 55-69 years with acute or convalescent COVID-19.

The genes are TRBV5-1 and TRBJ2-5; D unclear. The CDR3 totals 16 residues. Trimming shortened V by 0 bases and J by 5 bases, and 17 bases separated the two germline ends. Per the germline V gene, CDR1 is SGHRS and CDR2 is YFSETQ. CDR3 amino acids: CASSLVPALVGETQYF. DNA of the CDR3: TGCGCCAGCAGCTTGGTTCCAGCGTTGGTCGGGGAGACCCAGTACTTC.

This chain links TRBV28 with TRBJ1-1; no reliable D call. V lost 3 bases, J lost 12 bases, and 14 bases lay in between. Germline CDR1 is MDHEN and CDR2 is SYDVKM. The CDR3 is made up of 12 amino acids. CDR3 sequence (DNA): TGTGCCAGCAGTTTGCGGGGAACAGAGACTTTCTTT. It yields the protein CASSLRGTETFF.

The rearrangement links TRBV7-2 to TRBJ2-7; 8 nucleotides match TRBD1. CDR3 size: 14 residues. Germline V gives CDR1 SGHTA, CDR2 FQGNSA. The V gene end was trimmed by 3 bases and the J gene end by 3 bases; junction bases not matched to a gene: 4. The CDR3 DNA follows: TGTGCCAGCAGCTTGTGGACAGGGAACTACGAGCAGTACTTC. It specifies CASSLWTGNYEQYF.

The chain carries TRBV3-1 (or the pseudogene TRBV3-2) and TRBJ2-5; 7 bases agree with TRBD2. Germline values: CDR1 LGHDT, CDR2 YNNKEL (reference sequence). V trimming: 2 bases; J trimming: 1 base; junction bases outside the gene matches: 1. The CDR3 is 14 amino acids. CDR3 nucleotide sequence: TGTGCCAGCAGCCAAAGGACTAGCCAAGAGACCCAGTACTTC. Translated: CASSQRTSQETQYF.

The V and J genes are TRBV30 and TRBJ2-7; the match to TRBD1 covers 7 bases. V was pared by 2 bases and J by 1 base, with 2 bases of the junction left unmatched. Germline CDR1 reads GTSNPN; CDR2 reads SVGIG (reference sequence). The CDR3 sequence is 13 residues long. Here the CDR3 reads CAWSFRGSYEQYF. The CDR3 region has the DNA TGTGCCTGGAGTTTCAGGGGGTCCTACGAGCAGTACTTC.

This clone was counted between two and nine times. This same CDR3 is encoded by further DNA sequences in the sample. The genes are TRBV20-1 and TRBJ2-7, with a weak D call TRBD1 (5 bases). V gave up 2 bases and J gave up 5 bases, with 7 bases separating them. CDR1 is DFQATT, CDR2 SNEGSKA, per germline (reference sequence). The CDR3 is 11 residues long. CDR3 coding DNA: TGCAGTGCTAGATCAGGGCACGAGCAGTACTTC. It is translated as CSARSGHEQYF.

V and J are TRBV5-4 and TRBJ2-5, with D perhaps TRBD1 (7 bases). V gave up 4 bases and J gave up 4 bases, with 17 bases separating them. Germline CDR1 SGHNT, CDR2 YYREEE (reference sequence). This CDR3 has 15 residues. DNA of the CDR3: TGTGCCAGCAGCCCCCCAGGGGGGAGGTTAGAGACCCAGTACTTC. Amino acid sequence: CASSPPGGRLETQYF.

Many counts were recorded for this clone. V and J are TRBV30 and TRBJ1-5; maybe TRBD1 (6 bases). The CDR3 covers 16 residues. Germline V gives CDR1 GTSNPN, CDR2 SVGIG (reference sequence). V was trimmed by 3 bases and J by 9 bases, leaving 24 bases between them. The CDR3 DNA is TGTGCCTGGAGCGGAGTTGCGGGGGGGGCGGAGGTGCCCCAGCATTTT. Protein product: CAWSGVAGGAEVPQHF.

The chain joins TRBV12-5 to TRBJ2-1; D remains ambiguous. The germline gives CDR1 LGHNT, CDR2 FRNRAP. The CDR3 loop spans 13 amino acids. The ends were cut back, 1 base at V and 9 bases at J, with 10 bases in the middle. This CDR3 reads CASGLDGAGEQFF. As DNA, the CDR3 is TGTGCTAGTGGTTTGGATGGAGCCGGTGAGCAGTTCTTC.

The gene calls are TRBV19 and TRBJ1-2, with 8 bases fitting TRBD1. The V and J ends lost 5 bases and 6 bases, in that order; junction bases with no gene match: 8. CDR1 and CDR2 (germline): LNHDA, SQIVND (reference sequence). The CDR3 is 14 residues long. The CDR3 loop is CASSSRTGKNGYTF. For the CDR3, the DNA is TGTGCCAGTAGTTCACGGACAGGGAAAAATGGCTACACCTTC.

The rearrangement links TRBV11-3 to TRBJ2-5; the D gene is possibly TRBD2 (7 bases). This CDR3 is 15 amino acids long. Germline CDR1 reads SGHNT; CDR2 reads YENEEA. V lost 3 bases and J 4 bases, leaving 15 bases between the germline ends. The CDR3 coding sequence is TGTGCCAGCAGCTTGTCTCGGGGGGCGGGAGAGACCCAGTACTTC. Translation: CASSLSRGAGETQYF.

V is TRBV11-3 and J is TRBJ1-5; D is undetermined. V was trimmed by 5 bases and J by 6 bases, leaving 11 bases between them. From germline, CDR1 is SGHNT and CDR2 YENEEA. The length of the CDR3 is 13 residues. CDR3 residues: CASSRTPSQPQHF. CDR3 in DNA: TGTGCCAGCAGCCGCACTCCTTCTCAGCCCCAGCATTTT.

The V and J genes are TRBV7-9 and TRBJ2-4; TRBD2 aligns across 12 bases. V lost 4 bases, J lost 0 bases, and 4 bases stayed unmatched. The V gene's germline CDR1 is SEHNR and CDR2 FQNEAQ (reference sequence). This CDR3 comprises 17 residues. CDR3 amino acids: CASSSLAGGLAKNIQYF. The CDR3 DNA follows: TGTGCCAGCAGCTCGCTAGCGGGGGGGCTAGCCAAAAACATTCAGTACTTC.

The chain recombines TRBV5-4 with TRBJ1-2; no clear D gene. The CDR3 spans 12 residues. The V gene's germline CDR1 is SGHNT and CDR2 YYREEE (reference sequence). Trimming removed 4 bases at V and 8 bases at J, with 12 bases between. The chain's CDR3 is CASSREGGGYTF. The CDR3 nucleotides read TGTGCCAGCAGCCGAGAGGGTGGCGGCTACACCTTC.

The V and J genes are TRBV6-2 or TRBV6-3 and TRBJ2-2; D is unresolved. The CDR3 runs to 14 residues. CDR1 is MNHEY, CDR2 SVGEGT, per germline. The V gene lost 4 bases and the J gene lost 1 base, with 7 bases spanning the gap. The CDR3 sequence: CASSSSLNTGELFF. The CDR3 DNA sequence: TGTGCCAGCAGTTCATCATTGAACACCGGGGAGCTGTTTTTT.

V usage is TRBV6-2 or TRBV6-3 and J usage is TRBJ2-5, with 10 nucleotides matching TRBD2. The CDR3 runs to 14 residues. Germline values: CDR1 MNHEY, CDR2 SVGEGT. V was clipped by 5 bases and J by 4 bases; unmatched bases: 4. CDR3 sequence: CASSKRGGGETQYF. The CDR3 DNA reads as TGTGCCAGCAGTAAGCGGGGGGGAGGAGAGACCCAGTACTTC.

V gene TRBV9 combines with J gene TRBJ2-7, with D possibly matching TRBD1 (6 bases). Trimming cost V 3 bases and J 5 bases, with 15 bases left between them. CDR3 length: 14 residues. Germline V CDR1 and CDR2: SGDLS, YYNGEE. Here the CDR3 reads CASSGGHGSNEQYF. In DNA form, the CDR3 reads TGTGCCAGCAGCGGGGGACACGGTAGCAACGAGCAGTACTTC.

The rearrangement uses TRBV19 and TRBJ1-1; a possible D gene is TRBD1 (5 bases). Germline V CDR1 and CDR2: LNHDA, SQIVND (reference sequence). V lost 3 bases to trimming and J lost 1 base, with 12 bases between them. The CDR3 loop spans 15 amino acids. In nucleotides, the CDR3 is TGTGCCAGTAGTATGTTAGGCCAGGGGAACACTGAAGCTTTCTTT. This translates into CASSMLGQGNTEAFF.

J is TRBJ2-2 and V is TRBV2; 14 bases map to TRBD2. This CDR3 spans 17 amino acids. CDR1 SNHLY and CDR2 FYNNEI come from the germline V gene. The V segment lost 6 bases and the J segment 1 base; nucleotides outside the gene matches: 4. CDR3 amino acids: CASRAGLAGGNTGELFF. In DNA, the CDR3 is TGTGCCAGCAGGGCCGGACTAGCGGGGGGGAACACCGGGGAGCTGTTTTTT.

This clone was observed at least ten times. The V gene is TRBV5-6, the J gene TRBJ1-6; unclear D gene. The germline V gene has CDR1 SGHDT and CDR2 YYEEEE. CDR3 length: 17 residues. Trimming took 0 bases from V and 4 from J, leaving 14 bases between them. CDR3 region: CASSLDPRQSYNSPLHF. CDR3 DNA sequence: TGTGCCAGCAGCTTGGACCCCCGCCAGTCATATAATTCACCCCTCCACTTT.

The rearrangement uses TRBV24-1 and TRBJ1-6; 7 nucleotides align to TRBD1. The CDR3 extends over 15 amino acids. Germline V gene sequence: CDR1 KGHDR, CDR2 SFDVKD. Germline trimming cut 1 base from V and 10 bases from J; bases unmatched to any gene: 6. As DNA, the CDR3 is TGTGCCACCAGTGATTTAAGGGGGCGCGAGTCACCCCTCCACTTT. This translates into CATSDLRGRESPLHF.

The chain combines TRBV11-2 with TRBJ1-4; 7 positions agree with TRBD1. The germline V gene has CDR1 SGHAT and CDR2 FQNNGV. This CDR3 is built from 15 residues. J lost 4 bases, V lost 0 bases, and 2 bases had no gene match. CDR3 amino acids: CASSLETGFNEKLFF. The CDR3 DNA sequence: TGTGCCAGCAGCTTAGAGACAGGGTTTAATGAAAAACTGTTTTTT. The variable domain in full, with the rest retrieved from reference TRBV11-2 and TRBJ1-4, is EAGVAQSPRYKIIEKRQSVAFWCNPISGHATLYWYQQILGQGPKLLIQFQNNGVVDDSQLPKDRFSAERLKGVDSTLKIQPAKLEDSAVYLCASSLETGFNEKLFFGSGTQLSVL.

This clone was observed once. This chain's CDR3 is CASSPPTGGTGELFF. The CDR3 coding sequence is TGTGCCAGCTCACCACCGACAGGGGGCACCGGGGAGCTGTTTTTT. This chain connects TRBV18 to TRBJ2-2; 9 bases match TRBD1. This CDR3 comprises 15 residues. Unmatched junction bases numbered 0, after V lost 0 bases and J lost 4 bases. From germline, CDR1 is KGHSH and CDR2 LQKENI.

The chain couples TRBV27 to TRBJ2-7, with TRBD2 matching over 14 bases. The V gene's germline CDR1 is MNHEY and CDR2 SMNVEV (reference sequence). V was pared by 5 bases and J by 6 bases, with 6 bases of the junction left unmatched. This CDR3 has 15 amino acids. The CDR3 region is CASSPRTSGGSEQYF. The CDR3 DNA reads TGTGCCAGCAGTCCCCGGACTAGCGGGGGGTCCGAGCAGTACTTC.